A single sample gave rise to the 3 T cell receptor beta chains below, sequenced in a study of blood T cell repertoires in COVID-19. Produced via immunoSEQ multiplex PCR; TCRdb's table is partial and in-frame only. The table records fewer than 300,000 clones, 84% of them present only once. Sequencing was carried out using peripheral blood. These receptors came from a human donor in a cohort sampled during active COVID-19.

The rearrangement uses TRBV5-1 and TRBJ2-1; TRBD2 is a possible D gene (6 bases). CDR1 is SGHRS, CDR2 YFSETQ, per germline. There are 16 residues in the CDR3. The V end lost 0 bases, the J end lost 8 bases, and 18 bases lay between the germline ends. CDR3 in amino acids: CASSLGPLAARYEQFF. DNA for the CDR3: TGCGCCAGCAGCTTGGGGCCATTAGCGGCCAGATATGAGCAGTTCTTC.

The rearrangement uses TRBV28 and TRBJ1-2, with 9 bases aligning to TRBD1. The germline gives CDR1 MDHEN, CDR2 SYDVKM. V shed 1 base and J 3 bases; nucleotides not matched to a gene: 3. This CDR3 has 15 amino acids. CDR3 bases: TGTGCCAGCAGTTTATCGTGGACAGGGGACTATGGCTACACCTTC. It translates to CASSLSWTGDYGYTF.

The chain carries TRBV25-1 and TRBJ2-5, with TRBD1 identical over 9 bases. The V gene's germline CDR1 is MGHDK and CDR2 SYGVNS. V lost 2 bases and J lost 5; bases outside the gene matches: 6. This CDR3 has 15 residues. CDR3 region: CASSEPTGGRETQYF. In DNA, the CDR3 is TGTGCCAGCAGTGAACCTACAGGGGGCCGGGAGACCCAGTACTTC.